The next 2 T cell receptor beta chains were all read from a single sample in a study of CD8 T cells in ankylosing spondylitis. TCRdb re-called the 5' RACE reads with MiXCR, one entry per CDR3 protein. The repertoire includes around 320,000 distinct CDR3 sequences, about 20% of them detected once, and approximately 3.7% sits in the top ten. Sequencing was carried out using blood, either unsorted or a sorted T cell fraction (not recorded which). The receptor set was obtained from a female donor with ankylosing spondylitis or in good health (not recorded which).

V and J are TRBV14 and TRBJ2-5, with D possibly being TRBD1 (5 bases). The CDR3 is made up of 14 amino acids. Trimming stripped 3 bases from V and 9 bases from J, with 17 bases between. The germline V gene encodes CDR1 SGHDN and CDR2 FVKESK. This CDR3 reads CASSQGIRGWSQYF. The CDR3 DNA follows: TGTGCCAGCAGCCAGGGGATAAGGGGTTGGTCCCAGTACTTC.

This clonotype occurred a few times. The chain recombines TRBV14 with TRBJ2-7; D is ambiguous. This CDR3 has 14 residues. Germline-derived CDR1 and CDR2 are SGHDN and FVKESK. V was pared by 1 base and J by 7 bases, with 14 bases between. The CDR3 DNA is TGTGCCAGCAGCCAAGCGTCCCAGTCTATTGAGCAGTACTTC. Protein product: CASSQASQSIEQYF. Complete variable domain (other parts from reference TRBV14 and TRBJ2-7): EAGVTQFPSHSVIEKGQTVTLRCDPISGHDNLYWYRRVMGKEIKFLLHFVKESKQDESGMPNNRFLAERTGGTYSTLKVQPAELEDSGVYFCASSQASQSIEQYFGPGTRLTVT.